The clone carrying this T cell receptor (beta chain) was seen just once. Its antigen remains unknown. The CDR3 has 16 residues. The germline V and J ends were trimmed by 1 base and 5 bases, with 16 bases remaining between them. Germline CDR1 is SGHAT and CDR2 is FQNNGV. This entry belongs to a study of cytomegalovirus exposure and HLA in healthy donors. Study-level results: One variant, a missense change in DCLRE1C, was linked in a later analysis to TCR beta V- and J-gene trimming. Roughly uniform depth of sequencing across donors was assumed in presence/absence analyses. The study flagged 150 to 200 TCR beta chains as cytomegalovirus-associated. Later analysis placed DRB1 highest and HLA-C lowest in TCR association rates, which differed by HLA locus.

PCR was performed using 60 Vbeta and 13 Jbeta primers. The method was immunoSEQ multiplex PCR; TCRdb's version includes in-frame clones alone and lacks a portion of them. The table shows 150,000 or so clones, with around 75% occurring only once. The chain is built from TRBV11-2 and TRBJ2-3, with a tentative D call TRBD2 (7 bases). This clonotype was sampled from a woman aged 18-29 years in good health and CMV-seronegative. The sample taken for sequencing was PBMCs. CDR3 DNA sequence: TGTGCCAGCAGCTTAGGGGGCGGGGGCCCGCGAGATACGCAGTATTTT. Protein product: CASSLGGGGPRDTQYF.